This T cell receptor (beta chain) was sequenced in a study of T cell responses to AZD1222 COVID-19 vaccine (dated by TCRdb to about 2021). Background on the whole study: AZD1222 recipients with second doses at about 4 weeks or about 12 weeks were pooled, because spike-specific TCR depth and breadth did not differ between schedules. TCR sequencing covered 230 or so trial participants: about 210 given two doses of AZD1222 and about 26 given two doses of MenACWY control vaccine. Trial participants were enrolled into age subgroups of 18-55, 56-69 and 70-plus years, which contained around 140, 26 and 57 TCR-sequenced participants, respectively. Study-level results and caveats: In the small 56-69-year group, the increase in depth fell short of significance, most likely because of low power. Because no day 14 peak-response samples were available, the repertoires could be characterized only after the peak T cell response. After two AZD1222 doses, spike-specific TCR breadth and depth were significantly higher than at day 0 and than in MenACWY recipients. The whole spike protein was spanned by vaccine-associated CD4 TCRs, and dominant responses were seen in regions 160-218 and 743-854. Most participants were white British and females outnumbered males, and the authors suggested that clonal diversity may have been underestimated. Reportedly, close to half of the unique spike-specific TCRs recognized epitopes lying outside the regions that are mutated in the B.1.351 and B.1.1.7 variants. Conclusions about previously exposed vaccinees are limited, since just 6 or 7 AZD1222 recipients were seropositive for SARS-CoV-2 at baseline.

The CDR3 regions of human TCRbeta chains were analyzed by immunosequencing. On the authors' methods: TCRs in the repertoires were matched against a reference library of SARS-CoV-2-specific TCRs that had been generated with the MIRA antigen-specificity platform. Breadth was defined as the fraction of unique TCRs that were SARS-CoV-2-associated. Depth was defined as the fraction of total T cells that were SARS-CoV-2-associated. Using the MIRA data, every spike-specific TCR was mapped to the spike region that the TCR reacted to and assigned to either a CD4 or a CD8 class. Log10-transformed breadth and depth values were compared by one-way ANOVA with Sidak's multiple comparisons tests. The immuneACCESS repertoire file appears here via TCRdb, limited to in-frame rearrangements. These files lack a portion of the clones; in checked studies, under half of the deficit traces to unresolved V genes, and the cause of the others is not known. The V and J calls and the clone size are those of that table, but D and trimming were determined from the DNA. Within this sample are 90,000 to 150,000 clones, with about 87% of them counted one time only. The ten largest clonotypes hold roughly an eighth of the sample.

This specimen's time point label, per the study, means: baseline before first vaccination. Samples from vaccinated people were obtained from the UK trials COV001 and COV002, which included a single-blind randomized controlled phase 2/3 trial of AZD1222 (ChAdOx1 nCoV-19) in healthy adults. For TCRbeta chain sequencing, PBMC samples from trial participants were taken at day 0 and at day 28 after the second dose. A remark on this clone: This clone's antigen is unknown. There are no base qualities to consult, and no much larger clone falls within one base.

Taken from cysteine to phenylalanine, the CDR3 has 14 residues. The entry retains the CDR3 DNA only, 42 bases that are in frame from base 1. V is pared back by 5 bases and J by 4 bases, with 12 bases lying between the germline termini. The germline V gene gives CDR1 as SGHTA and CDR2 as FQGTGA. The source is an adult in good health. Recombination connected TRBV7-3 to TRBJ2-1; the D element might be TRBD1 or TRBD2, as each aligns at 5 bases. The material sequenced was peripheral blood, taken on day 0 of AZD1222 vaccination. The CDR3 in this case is CASSPTGLYNEQFF. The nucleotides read TGTGCCAGCAGCCCGACGGGGCTTTACAATGAGCAGTTCTTC.